This is a list of T cell receptor beta chains from one sample in a study of blood T cell repertoires in COVID-19. Assay: immunoSEQ multiplex PCR; the TCRdb copy retains only in-frame clones and omits some. The sample has under 200,000 clones, 79% seen once; the top ten hold around 19%. The sample consisted of PBMCs or T cells enriched from blood (not recorded which). The receptors here all came from a woman aged 70-85 years in a cohort exposed to, infected with or recovered from COVID-19 (not recorded which). CDR3s leave out the opening cysteine and the closing phenylalanine or tryptophan.

>TRBV5-5
ASRLTGDPSDEQF
>TRBV5-1
ASSLAQGPSASYEQY
>TRBV7-9
ASSQTTGTYEQY
>TRBV7-9
ASSPQQGNSPLH
>TRBV10-3
ATSDREQETQY
>TRBV19
ASSPGTVNTEAF
>TRBV7-9
ASSLVSGDYNEQF
>TRBV7-9
ASSLQGAQPADTQY
>TRBV5-4
ASSLGTSGSVEQY
>TRBV19
ASSGGLAGQETQY
>TRBV18
ASSPGQGEKLF
>TRBV7-2
ASSSQYRADTQY
>TRBV5-1
ASSLADNSHYGYT
>TRBV4-1
ASSPHQLIFNYGYT